This T cell receptor beta chain is drawn from a study of T cell responses to AZD1222 COVID-19 vaccine. Assay: immunoSEQ multiplex PCR; the TCRdb copy retains only in-frame clones and omits some. The profile shows 90,000 to 120,000 clones, roughly 87% of them singletons. V shed 0 bases, J shed 7 bases, and the junction held 3 bases outside the gene matches. The CDR3 extends over 14 amino acids. Germline loops: CDR1 SGHDT, CDR2 YYEEEE. This clonotype was sampled from an adult in good health. V is TRBV5-6 and J is TRBJ1-5; the match to TRBD1 covers 8 bases. The material sequenced was peripheral blood, taken on day 0 of MenACWY control vaccination. CDR3 DNA sequence: TGTGCCAGCAGCTTGGGACAGGGGCGCCAGCCCCAGCATTTT. This codes for CASSLGQGRQPQHF.